Listed here are 11 T cell receptor beta chains from one sample, sequenced in a study of blood T cell repertoires in COVID-19. Method: immunoSEQ multiplex PCR; TCRdb's copy keeps in-frame clones and lacks some. Seen here are some 70,000 clones, around 67% observed once, and the top ten hold around 21%. Source material: peripheral blood. The receptors shown here come from a man aged 55 to 70 with acute or convalescent COVID-19.

Only one count was recorded for this clone. V usage is TRBV4-1 and J usage is TRBJ2-7; possibly TRBD2 for D (5 bases). CDR1 is MGHRA and CDR2 is YSYEKL in the germline V gene. The CDR3 is 13 residues long. Trimming took off 0 bases at V and 4 bases at J, with 7 bases between the two ends. The CDR3 protein is CASSQETGYEQYV. The DNA for the CDR3 is TGCGCCAGCAGCCAAGAAACGGGATACGAGCAGTACGTC.

J is TRBJ1-1 and V is TRBV7-8, with a tentative D call TRBD1 (5 bases). V lost 5 bases, J lost 0 bases, and 10 bases lay in between. CDR3 size: 14 residues. Germline V gene lookup returns CDR1 SGHVS and CDR2 FQNEAQ. The CDR3, as DNA: TGTGCCAGCAGCCTGACAGCTTTGAACACTGAAGCTTTCTTT. Its translation is CASSLTALNTEAFF.

The chain uses TRBV6-5 and TRBJ1-3; maybe TRBD1 (6 bases). V was clipped by 8 bases and J by 4 bases, with 12 bases between them. From germline, CDR1 is MNHEY and CDR2 SVGAGI. The CDR3 totals 13 residues. The DNA of the CDR3 is TGTGCCAGCGAACAGGGAAGGGGAAACACCATATATTTT. Amino acid sequence: CASEQGRGNTIYF.

This chain uses TRBV23-1 with TRBJ2-3; possibly TRBD1 for D (6 bases). TRBV23-1 carries the ORF label, with uncertain function. This CDR3 region has 20 residues. V dropped 2 bases and J dropped 1 base, with 25 bases sitting between them. The CDR3 nucleotides read TGCGCCAGCAGTCAAACCGGGGCCAGGGGAGACAGGCTGGGCACAGATACGCAGTATTTT. The encoded protein is CASSQTGARGDRLGTDTQYF.

V is TRBV2 and J is TRBJ2-3; D gene ambiguous. This CDR3 has 14 residues. Trimming stripped 4 bases from V and 0 bases from J, with 8 bases between. The germline V gene has CDR1 SNHLY and CDR2 FYNNEI. The CDR3 bases are TGTGCCAGCAGTGTTCTCGGGAGCACAGATACGCAGTATTTT. Its translation is CASSVLGSTDTQYF. The variable domain in full, completed from reference TRBV2 and TRBJ2-3, reads EPEVTQTPSHQVTQMGQEVILRCVPISNHLYFYWYRQILGQKVEFLVSFYNNEISEKSEIFDDQFSVERPDGSNFTLKIRSTKLEDSAMYFCASSVLGSTDTQYFGPGTRLTVL.

The genes are TRBV6-5 and TRBJ2-2, with 7 bases identical to TRBD1. CDR1 MNHEY and CDR2 SVGAGI come from the germline V gene. The CDR3 is made up of 14 amino acids. V was pared by 5 bases and J by 7 bases, with 7 bases of the junction left unmatched. CDR3 DNA sequence: TGTGCCAGCAGTACAAAAGGGGGCGTCGGGGAGCTGTTTTTT. Translation: CASSTKGGVGELFF.

This clone was counted once. The rearrangement joins TRBV14 to TRBJ1-1; 9 bases match TRBD1. Germline lookup yields CDR1 SGHDN and CDR2 FVKESK. The trim removed 4 bases at V and 4 bases at J, leaving 7 bases unmatched. The CDR3 loop spans 15 amino acids. The CDR3 DNA reads TGTGCCAGCAGCCTCACAGGGGGCGCGGTCACTGAAGCTTTCTTT. This encodes CASSLTGGAVTEAFF.

The chain uses TRBV4-1 and TRBJ2-7, with 7 bases aligning to TRBD1. The CDR3 is made up of 15 amino acids. Germline trimming cut 0 bases from V and 1 base from J; bases unmatched to any gene: 3. In germline, CDR1 is MGHRA, CDR2 YSYEKL. Written as DNA, the CDR3 is TGCGCCAGCAGCCAAGAATTGGGACAGTCCTACGAGCAGTACTTC. This gives the protein CASSQELGQSYEQYF.

This chain joins TRBV19 and TRBJ2-2; possible D gene TRBD2, 6 bases. CDR1 and CDR2 from the germline V gene are LNHDA and SQIVND (reference sequence). The CDR3 contains 16 residues. V lost 3 bases and J 1 base, leaving 12 bases between the germline ends. The CDR3 spells CASSIPRELNTGELFF. CDR3 DNA sequence: TGTGCCAGTAGTATCCCTCGGGAGTTGAACACCGGGGAGCTGTTTTTT.

Worth noting for this clone: One end of the junction is discordant with germline, which a read error may explain. The genes are TRBV2 and TRBJ1-2, with D maybe TRBD1 (5 bases). CDR1 is SNHLY, CDR2 FYNNEI, per germline. The CDR3 has 13 residues. This CDR3 is CASSEATRAGYTF. The CDR3 DNA reads as TGTGCCAGCAGCGAAGCTACCAGGGCCGGCTACACCTTC.

V usage is TRBV2 and J usage is TRBJ1-1; 9 nucleotides agree with TRBD1. The germline gives CDR1 SNHLY, CDR2 FYNNEI. The V segment lost 8 bases and the J segment 5 bases; nucleotides outside the gene matches: 9. The CDR3 runs 14 residues. CDR3 sequence: CASLLQGAGTEAFF. In DNA, the CDR3 is TGTGCCAGCCTCTTACAGGGGGCTGGTACTGAAGCTTTCTTT.